One sample yielded the 32 T cell receptor beta chains listed below, sequenced in a study of blood T cell repertoires in COVID-19 (dated by TCRdb to 2019 to 2021). The library was produced with the immunoSEQ multiplex PCR assay. TCRdb holds this immuneACCESS table with in-frame rearrangements only. Some clones are missing; in checked studies, unresolved V genes explain under half, and the rest has no known cause. The sample records 200,000 to 300,000 clones, around nine tenths of which are singletons. The ten largest clones represent 8.5% to 10% of the sample. Sequencing used peripheral blood. The source is a man aged 35-49 years who had recovered from COVID-19.

This sequence joins TRBV6-5 and TRBJ2-3; TRBD1 is a possible D gene (5 bases). CDR3 length: 13 amino acids. Germline CDR1 reads MNHEY; CDR2 reads SVGAGI. The V gene lost 4 bases and the J gene lost 2 bases, with 7 bases spanning the gap. The CDR3 sequence: CASSSGITDTQYF. CDR3 sequence (DNA): TGTGCCAGCAGTTCAGGGATCACAGATACGCAGTATTTT.

This clone has only one observation. The rearrangement uses TRBV30 and TRBJ2-7, with D possibly being TRBD2 (6 bases). The CDR3 sequence is 13 residues long. Trimming took off 5 bases at V and 2 bases at J, with 13 bases between the two ends. In germline, CDR1 is GTSNPN, CDR2 SVGIG (reference sequence). CDR3 nucleotide sequence: TGTGCCTGGGGGGACTCTAGTCCCTACGAGCAGTACTTC. Amino acid sequence: CAWGDSSPYEQYF.

A note on this clone: One end of the junction fails to match germline, which may point to a read error. The chain uses TRBV11-2 and TRBJ1-2; D is perhaps TRBD1 (6 bases). Germline V gene sequence: CDR1 SGHAT, CDR2 FQNNGV. This CDR3 region has 13 residues. Written as DNA, the CDR3 is TGTGCCAGCAGATTAGCACAGGGCGATGGCTACACCTTC. It translates to CASRLAQGDGYTF.

The rearrangement joins TRBV7-6 to TRBJ1-2; D may be TRBD1 (6 bases). The V end lost 5 bases, the J end lost 5 bases, and 18 bases lay between the germline ends. The CDR3 covers 15 residues. CDR1 and CDR2 (germline): SGHVS, FNYEAQ. Written as DNA, the CDR3 is TGTGCCAGCAGCCCCGCGGGGGCAAGTGGTTATGGCTACACCTTC. Protein sequence: CASSPAGASGYGYTF.

The rearrangement links TRBV20-1 to TRBJ2-5; no firm D call. The V and J ends lost 7 bases and 5 bases respectively, with 11 bases between them. This CDR3 contains 11 residues. Germline CDR1 is DFQATT and CDR2 is SNEGSKA (reference sequence). The CDR3 reads CSVRAAETQYF. The CDR3 DNA sequence: TGCAGTGTTAGGGCAGCGGAGACCCAGTACTTC.

This clone was picked up one time. This sequence joins TRBV6-5 and TRBJ1-5, with D unclear. Trimming shortened V by 2 bases and J by 4 bases, and 12 bases separated the two germline ends. The CDR3 has 15 residues. The germline gives CDR1 MNHEY, CDR2 SVGAGI. Here the CDR3 reads CASSYDSTKNQPQHF. CDR3 in DNA: TGTGCCAGCAGTTACGACTCAACCAAAAATCAGCCCCAGCATTTT.

The rearrangement joins TRBV6-1 to TRBJ2-7, with D maybe TRBD2 (7 bases). The V end lost 0 bases, the J end lost 6 bases, and 24 bases lay between the germline ends. The CDR3 contains 18 residues. The V gene's germline CDR1 is MNHNS and CDR2 SASEGT. The CDR3 coding sequence is TGTGCCAGCAGTGAAGCTCACGGGGGGCCGCTGGTCTCCGGCGAGCAGTACTTC. It specifies CASSEAHGGPLVSGEQYF.

The chain is built from TRBV7-2 and TRBJ2-3; 9 bases are a match to TRBD2. The CDR3 is made up of 18 amino acids. Per the germline V gene, CDR1 is SGHTA and CDR2 is FQGNSA. After removal of 3 bases from V and 1 base from J, the junction contained 11 bases not matched to a gene. This CDR3 reads CASSFRLAEAPRTDTQYF. In DNA form, the CDR3 reads TGTGCCAGCAGCTTCCGACTAGCGGAGGCCCCCCGCACAGATACGCAGTATTTT.

V and J are TRBV7-2 and TRBJ2-2; possible D gene TRBD1, 6 bases. The germline CDR1 and CDR2 sequences are SGHTA and FQGNSA. CDR3 length equals 17 residues. V was pared by 3 bases and J by 3 bases, with 17 bases between. DNA for the CDR3: TGTGCCAGCAGCTTCCGGCCCGGGACACCGGACACCGGGGAGCTGTTTTTT. It yields the protein CASSFRPGTPDTGELFF.

This rearrangement joins TRBV4-3 to TRBJ1-5, with D uncertain. The CDR3 spans 13 residues. Germline V gene data show CDR1 as LGHNA and CDR2 as YSLEER. Trimming pared 3 bases from V and 5 bases from J, leaving 8 bases between. The CDR3 DNA reads TGCGCCAGCAGCCATAACATCGATCAGCCCCAGCATTTT. Its protein product is CASSHNIDQPQHF.

The rearrangement joins TRBV2 to TRBJ2-7; 14 positions match TRBD2. V shed 7 bases and J 2 bases; nucleotides not matched to a gene: 4. Germline loops: CDR1 SNHLY, CDR2 FYNNEI. The CDR3 covers 15 residues. The CDR3 nucleotides are TGTGCCAGCACTCTGACTAGCGGGAGGGCCTACGAGCAGTACTTC. This gives the protein CASTLTSGRAYEQYF.

The chain couples TRBV7-9 to TRBJ2-1, with D uncertain. Trimming removed 1 base at V and 8 bases at J, with 12 bases between. CDR1 is SEHNR, CDR2 FQNEAQ, per germline (reference sequence). The CDR3 is 14 amino acids. The CDR3 DNA reads TGTGCCAGCAGCTTAGTAGCCGGATTGGATGAGCAGTTCTTC. Protein: CASSLVAGLDEQFF.

This clone turned up a few times. The gene calls are TRBV27 and TRBJ1-2; maybe TRBD1 (6 bases). Looked up from germline, CDR1 is MNHEY and CDR2 is SMNVEV (reference sequence). This CDR3 comprises 15 residues. Trimming took 3 bases from V and 7 from J, leaving 18 bases between them. The CDR3 DNA follows: TGTGCCAGCAGTTTTAATTCAGGGGCGATGGGTGGCTACACCTTC. Protein product: CASSFNSGAMGGYTF.

The V gene is TRBV5-1, the J gene TRBJ1-2; 7 bases fit TRBD1. CDR3 size: 15 residues. J gave up 4 bases and V 4 bases, and 10 bases lay outside the gene matches. The germline gives CDR1 SGHRS, CDR2 YFSETQ. CDR3 sequence: CASSLGSDRTYGYTF. CDR3 bases: TGCGCCAGCAGCCTTGGATCGGACAGGACCTATGGCTACACCTTC.

This chain links TRBV29-1 with TRBJ2-7, with 9 bases identical to TRBD1. J lost 3 bases, V lost 6 bases, and 9 bases had no gene match. The length of the CDR3 is 14 residues. Germline loops: CDR1 SQVTM, CDR2 ANQGSEA. The CDR3: CSVVTGTGLYEQYF. Written as DNA, the CDR3 is TGCAGCGTCGTCACCGGGACAGGGCTCTACGAGCAGTACTTC.

This chain links TRBV6-2 or TRBV6-3 with TRBJ2-7, with D possibly TRBD2 on 6 matching bases. Trimming shortened V by 7 bases and J by 2 bases, and 15 bases separated the two germline ends. The CDR3 is made up of 14 amino acids. CDR1 and CDR2 (germline): MNHEY, SVGEGT. CDR3 bases: TGTGCCAGCACCCCTGGAGGGCGCACCTACGAGCAGTACTTC. Amino acids: CASTPGGRTYEQYF.

Only a few counts were recorded for this clone. This rearrangement joins TRBV19 to TRBJ1-5, with 7 positions matching TRBD1. V was pared by 4 bases and J by 3 bases, with 6 bases of the junction left unmatched. This CDR3 is 15 amino acids long. Germline V gene sequence: CDR1 LNHDA, CDR2 SQIVND (reference sequence). The CDR3 region has the DNA TGTGCCAGTAGTACCGCGGGACAGTCCAATCAGCCCCAGCATTTT. It yields the protein CASSTAGQSNQPQHF.

This sequence joins TRBV5-4 and TRBJ2-3; 9 bases map to TRBD1. V dropped 7 bases and J dropped 3; count of bases not matched to a gene: 15. The V gene's germline CDR1 is SGHNT and CDR2 YYREEE (reference sequence). The CDR3 extends over 17 amino acids. CDR3 region: CASLSDTGQGWTDTQYF. The CDR3 nucleotides read TGTGCCAGCCTGTCAGACACAGGACAGGGGTGGACAGATACGCAGTATTTT.

V is TRBV6-4 and J is TRBJ2-1; TRBD2 aligns across 11 bases. CDR1 is MRHNA, CDR2 SNTAGT, per germline. V lost 6 bases, J lost 0 bases, and 4 bases stayed unmatched. This CDR3 has 16 amino acids. The CDR3, as DNA: TGTGCCAGCAGCCGGACTAGCGGGTTCTCCTACAATGAGCAGTTCTTC. Its translation is CASSRTSGFSYNEQFF.

V and J are TRBV7-8 and TRBJ2-3, with 9 bases that match TRBD2. The V gene's germline CDR1 is SGHVS and CDR2 FQNEAQ. With 2 bases clipped from V and 1 base from J, the junction kept 4 bases outside the gene matches. CDR3 length: 16 residues. The CDR3 DNA follows: TGTGCCAGCAGCTTAATATCTAGCGGGGGCACAGATACGCAGTATTTT. It is translated as CASSLISSGGTDTQYF.

The V call is TRBV10-3, the J call TRBJ2-1, with 9 bases matching TRBD1. Germline CDR1 is ENHRY and CDR2 is SYGVKD. The CDR3 runs 14 residues. The V segment lost 7 bases and the J segment 4 bases; nucleotides outside the gene matches: 5. The CDR3 bases are TGTGCCATCATTGGACAGGGGAATTACAATGAGCAGTTCTTC. Its translation is CAIIGQGNYNEQFF.

This chain links TRBV29-1 with TRBJ2-2; TRBD1 agrees at 7 bases. The V segment lost 7 bases and the J segment 6 bases; nucleotides outside the gene matches: 8. CDR1 is SQVTM, CDR2 ANQGSEA, per germline. The length of the CDR3 is 13 residues. The CDR3 DNA sequence: TGCAGCGCCATGACAGGGTCTGCCGGGGAGCTGTTTTTT. This translates into CSAMTGSAGELFF.

The gene calls are TRBV10-3 and TRBJ2-1; the match to TRBD2 covers 9 bases. CDR3 length equals 14 residues. CDR1 is ENHRY, CDR2 SYGVKD, per germline. V trimming: 2 bases; J trimming: 7 bases; junction bases outside the gene matches: 3. CDR3 coding DNA: TGTGCCATCAGTGAGCCTGGACTAGCGAATGAGCAGTTCTTC. It specifies CAISEPGLANEQFF.

The count of this clone is one. V gene TRBV9 combines with J gene TRBJ2-5; weak D call: TRBD1 (6 bases). The CDR3 runs 14 residues. Germline V gives CDR1 SGDLS, CDR2 YYNGEE. Trimming removed 3 bases at V and 2 bases at J, with 11 bases between. CDR3 in DNA: TGTGCCAGCAGCGCCGAGGGGGTACAAGAGACCCAGTACTTC. Translating gives CASSAEGVQETQYF.

The chain carries TRBV12-5 and TRBJ2-2; weak D call: TRBD1 (5 bases). CDR3 length: 12 amino acids. The V gene's germline CDR1 is LGHNT and CDR2 FRNRAP. The V end lost 4 bases, the J end lost 5 bases, and 5 bases lay between the germline ends. The CDR3 DNA reads as TGTGCTAGTGGTTCAGGGACCGGGGAGCTGTTTTTT. Protein product: CASGSGTGELFF.

The chain employs TRBV19 and TRBJ2-7; maybe TRBD1 (6 bases). Trimming shortened V by 7 bases and J by 0 bases, and 16 bases separated the two germline ends. The CDR3 consists of 15 residues. The germline V gene has CDR1 LNHDA and CDR2 SQIVND (reference sequence). CDR3 sequence (DNA): TGTGCCAGTAAGTCCCGTACAGGGACCTCCTACGAGCAGTACTTC. Its protein product is CASKSRTGTSYEQYF. The whole variable domain, filled in from reference TRBV19 and TRBJ2-7, reads DGGITQSPKYLFRKEGQNVTLSCEQNLNHDAMYWYRQDPGQGLRLIYYSQIVNDFQKGDIAEGYSVSREKKESFPLTVTSAQKNPTAFYLCASKSRTGTSYEQYFGPGTRLTVT.

The J gene is TRBJ2-1, the V gene TRBV7-9; 11 positions match TRBD1. The germline gives CDR1 SEHNR, CDR2 FQNEAQ (reference sequence). After removal of 6 bases from V and 5 bases from J, the junction contained 6 bases not matched to a gene. The length of the CDR3 is 15 residues. The CDR3 bases are TGTGCCAGCAGTCGCGGACAGGGGGCGCACAATGAGCAGTTCTTC. Its translation is CASSRGQGAHNEQFF.

CDR3 in amino acids: CSVGGTGLEPQHF. In nucleotides, the CDR3 is TGCAGCGTTGGGGGGACAGGGCTTGAGCCCCAGCATTTT. The chain uses TRBV29-1 and TRBJ1-5; 9 bases are shared with TRBD1. From germline, CDR1 is SQVTM and CDR2 ANQGSEA. The CDR3 loop spans 13 amino acids. The V gene end was trimmed by 4 bases and the J gene end by 8 bases; junction bases not matched to a gene: 6.

The rearrangement links TRBV5-1 to TRBJ2-4, with 10 bases lining up with TRBD1. Per the germline V gene, CDR1 is SGHRS and CDR2 is YFSETQ. Trimming cost V 0 bases and J 7 bases; bases outside gene matches: 10. The CDR3 is 17 residues long. The CDR3 DNA reads as TGCGCCAGCAGCTTGGCCTGGGGACAGGGGTCGGGGAACATTCAGTACTTC. The encoded protein is CASSLAWGQGSGNIQYF.

This clone has at least ten counts. J is TRBJ1-2 and V is TRBV6-5, with D possibly being TRBD1 (6 bases). CDR1 and CDR2 (germline): MNHEY, SVGAGI. The CDR3 loop spans 15 amino acids. V lost 0 bases and J lost 3, with 11 bases in between. The CDR3 loop reads CASSYSAGVDYGYTF. The CDR3, as DNA: TGTGCCAGCAGTTACTCCGCAGGGGTGGACTATGGCTACACCTTC.

The V gene is TRBV5-6, the J gene TRBJ1-3; D is possibly TRBD1 (6 bases). The V gene's germline CDR1 is SGHDT and CDR2 YYEEEE. The CDR3 consists of 13 residues. Trimming took 2 bases from V and 8 from J, leaving 11 bases between them. This chain's CDR3 is CASSFAGADTIYF. The CDR3 DNA sequence: TGTGCCAGCAGCTTTGCAGGGGCTGACACCATATATTTT.

The chain's CDR3 is CASSQHERRSPLHF. The DNA of the CDR3 is TGTGCCAGCAGCCAACATGAGCGAAGGTCACCCCTCCACTTT. The chain couples TRBV14 to TRBJ1-6, with D uncertain. The germline V gene encodes CDR1 SGHDN and CDR2 FVKESK. The CDR3 is 14 amino acids. Trimming left V 2 bases short and J 10 bases short, with 12 bases between.